The 2 T cell receptor beta chains below were found in one sample sequenced in a study of shared clonotypes between healthy human individuals. TCRdb's copy holds only in-frame clones and misses some; the assay was immunoSEQ multiplex PCR. The sample consists of about 960,000 clones, roughly 72% of them appearing once. The sample was memory CD4+ T cells sorted from blood. Subset meaning: CD45RA-negative fraction. These receptors were obtained from a man in his late teens or twenties in good health.

The chain uses TRBV30 and TRBJ1-4; D is unclear. The V and J ends lost 0 bases and 6 bases respectively, with 11 bases between them. CDR3 size: 14 residues. The germline CDR1 and CDR2 sequences are GTSNPN and SVGIG (reference sequence). This chain's CDR3 is CAWSVRVRDEKLFF. DNA for the CDR3: TGTGCCTGGAGTGTACGGGTTCGCGATGAAAAACTGTTTTTT.

This chain connects TRBV5-4 to TRBJ1-4; 8 bases fit TRBD1. The CDR3 runs 14 residues. Germline V gene sequence: CDR1 SGHNT, CDR2 YYREEE (reference sequence). The ends lost 0 bases at V and 8 bases at J; junction bases unmatched: 3. The CDR3 protein is CASSLGQGAEKLFF. Written as DNA, the CDR3 is TGTGCCAGCAGCTTGGGGCAGGGGGCGGAAAAACTGTTTTTT.